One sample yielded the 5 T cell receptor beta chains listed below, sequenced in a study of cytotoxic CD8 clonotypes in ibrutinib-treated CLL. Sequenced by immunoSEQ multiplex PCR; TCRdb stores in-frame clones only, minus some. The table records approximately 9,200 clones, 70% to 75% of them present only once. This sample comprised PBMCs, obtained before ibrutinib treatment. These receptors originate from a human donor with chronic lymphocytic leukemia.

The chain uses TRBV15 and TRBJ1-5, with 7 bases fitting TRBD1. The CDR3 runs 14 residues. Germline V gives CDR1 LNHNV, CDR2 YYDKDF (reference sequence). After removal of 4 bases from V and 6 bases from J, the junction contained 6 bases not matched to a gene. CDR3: CATSTRGPGQPQHF. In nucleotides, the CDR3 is TGTGCCACCAGCACGAGGGGGCCAGGTCAGCCCCAGCATTTT.

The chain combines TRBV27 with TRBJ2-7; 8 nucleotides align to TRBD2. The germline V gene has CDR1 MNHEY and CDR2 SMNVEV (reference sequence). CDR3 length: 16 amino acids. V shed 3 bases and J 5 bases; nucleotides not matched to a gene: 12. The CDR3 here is CASSFSSGSSIHEQYF. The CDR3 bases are TGTGCCAGCAGTTTTTCCAGCGGGAGTTCCATCCACGAGCAGTACTTC.

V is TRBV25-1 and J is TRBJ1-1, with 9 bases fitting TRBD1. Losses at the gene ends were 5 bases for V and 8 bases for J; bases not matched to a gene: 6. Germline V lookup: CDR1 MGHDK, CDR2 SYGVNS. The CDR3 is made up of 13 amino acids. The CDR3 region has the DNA TGTGCCAGCAGTCGGGACAGGGTGGGAGAAGCTTTCTTT. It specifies CASSRDRVGEAFF.

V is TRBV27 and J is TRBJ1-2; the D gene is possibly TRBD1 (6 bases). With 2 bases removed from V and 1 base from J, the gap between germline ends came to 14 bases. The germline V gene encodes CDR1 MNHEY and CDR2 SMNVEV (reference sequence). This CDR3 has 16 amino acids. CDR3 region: CASSLVKGDLNYGYTF. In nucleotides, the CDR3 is TGTGCCAGCAGTTTAGTGAAGGGGGATCTTAACTATGGCTACACCTTC.

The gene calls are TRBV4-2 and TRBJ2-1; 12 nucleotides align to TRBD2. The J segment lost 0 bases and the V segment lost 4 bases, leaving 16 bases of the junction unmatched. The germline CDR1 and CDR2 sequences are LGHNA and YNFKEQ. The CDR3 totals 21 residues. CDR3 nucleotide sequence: TGTGCCAGCAGCCCCTCCCGGACTAGCGGGAAATATACACCCTCCTACAATGAGCAGTTCTTC. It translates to CASSPSRTSGKYTPSYNEQFF.